This TCR beta chain is from a study of T-cell reconstitution after alpha-beta-depleted transplantation in children. Whole-study results and caveats: T-cell counts and diversity were attributed mostly to newly produced T cells one year after transplant. By about two months after transplant, alpha-beta T cells reportedly arose from several hundred graft clones that had expanded.

The CDR3 length is 15 residues. With 1 base clipped from V and 2 bases from J, the junction kept 5 bases outside the gene matches. Germline CDR1 and CDR2: KGHSH and LQKENI. This clonotype appeared many times. No antigen is known for it. Unique molecular identifiers were built into the TCRbeta library. TCRdb reprocessed the PCR reads via MiXCR and lists one record per CDR3 protein. There are about 5,900 distinct CDR3 sequences in the sample; around 15% occur only once, and 84% lies in the top ten. The chain carries TRBV18 and TRBJ2-7, with 7 bases identical to TRBD1. The source is a patient between 2 and 9 years old who had a stem cell transplant for inherited bone marrow failure, so the T cells may come from the graft donor. The starting material was PBMCs, mostly from graft donor cells, obtained 180 days after TCRalphabeta/CD19-depleted stem cell transplant. The CDR3 sequence is CASSPRQGETYEQYF. For the CDR3, the DNA is TGTGCCAGCTCACCACGCCAGGGGGAGACCTACGAGCAGTACTTC.